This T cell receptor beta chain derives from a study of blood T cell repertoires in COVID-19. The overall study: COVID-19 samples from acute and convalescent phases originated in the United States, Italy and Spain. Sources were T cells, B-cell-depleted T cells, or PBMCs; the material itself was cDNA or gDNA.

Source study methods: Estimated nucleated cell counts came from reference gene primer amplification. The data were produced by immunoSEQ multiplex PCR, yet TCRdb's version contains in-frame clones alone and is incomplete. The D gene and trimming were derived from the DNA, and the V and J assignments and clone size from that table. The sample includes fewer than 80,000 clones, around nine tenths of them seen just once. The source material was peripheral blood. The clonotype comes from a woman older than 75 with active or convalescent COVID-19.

The CDR3 reads CASSYLTDNSPLHF. CDR3 in DNA: TGTGCCAGCAGCTACCTGACAGATAATTCACCCCTCCACTTT. This chain joins TRBV11-1 and TRBJ1-6; the D gene is possibly TRBD1 (5 bases). Per germline, CDR1 SGHAT and CDR2 FQDESV (reference sequence). V dropped 4 bases and J dropped 5 bases, with 9 bases sitting between them. The CDR3 covers 14 residues.